These T cell receptor beta chains were read from a single sample in a study of glioma-infiltrating T cells. TCRdb re-called the multiplex PCR reads through MiXCR, storing one row per CDR3 protein. The sample yields about 210,000 distinct CDR3 sequences, about 31% seen once. Input material: glioma tissue, nonneoplastic brain tissue, or PBMCs (not recorded which). The receptors derive from a human donor with low-grade glioma or glioblastoma, undergoing nonglioma brain surgery, or in good health (not recorded which). The CDR3 runs from the conserved cysteine through the conserved F or W. Fields, in order: V gene, clone size, D gene, J gene, CDR3 protein, CDR3 DNA. A D gene is named only where the DNA matches it firmly. Clone size is given for some rows only: seen once, a few or many times, or a class if the clone is expanded.

>TRBV12-3/TRBV12-4|NA|TRBD1|TRBJ2-3
CASSFTGDRVTPDTQYF
TGTGCCAGCAGCTTTACAGGGGACAGGGTAACTCCAGATACGCAGTATTTT
>TRBV19|NA|NA|TRBJ2-7
CASIPGRTSSYEQYF
TGTGCCAGTATCCCGGGACGGACGAGCTCCTACGAGCAGTACTTC
>TRBV7-9|NA|NA|TRBJ2-7
CASSLTGDNYEQYF
TGTGCCAGCTCTCTGACGGGAGATAACTACGAGCAGTACTTC
>TRBV20-1|many|NA|TRBJ2-3
CSAPPYTDTQYF
TGCAGTGCCCCACCCTACACAGATACGCAGTATTTT
>TRBV5-1|few|TRBD2|TRBJ2-2
CASCWAGGTGELFF
TGCGCCAGCTGCTGGGCGGGAGGCACCGGGGAGCTGTTTTTT
>TRBV20-1|many|NA|TRBJ1-1
CSARVGGGLNTEAFF
TGCAGTGCTAGAGTAGGTGGGGGGTTGAACACTGAAGCTTTCTTT
>TRBV19|NA|TRBD1|TRBJ2-1
CASSIRATGDNEQFF
TGTGCCAGTAGTATACGGGCAACAGGGGACAATGAGCAGTTCTTC
>TRBV5-4|many|NA|TRBJ1-1
CASSPIDEESTEAFF
TGTGCCAGCAGCCCCATCGATGAAGAGAGCACTGAAGCTTTCTTT
>TRBV6-1|many|NA|TRBJ1-3
CASESQSPSSGNTIYF
TGTGCCAGCGAATCACAGTCTCCTAGCTCTGGAAACACCATATATTTT
>TRBV24-1|many|TRBD2|TRBJ2-1
CATSDNLAGGSYNEQFF
TGTGCCACCAGTGACAACCTAGCGGGGGGATCCTACAATGAGCAGTTCTTC
>TRBV7-2|many|NA|TRBJ1-3
CASSLNSPISGNTIYF
TGTGCCAGCAGCTTAAATTCTCCGATCTCTGGAAACACCATATATTTT
>TRBV7-9|many|NA|TRBJ2-7
CASSLLPTGLSSYEQYF
TGTGCCAGCAGCTTACTCCCGACAGGCTTAAGCTCCTACGAGCAGTACTTC
>TRBV7-6|many|TRBD1|TRBJ2-7
CASSLKQGLELDEQYF
TGTGCCAGCAGCCTAAAACAGGGGTTGGAGTTAGACGAGCAGTACTTC
>TRBV7-2|many|NA|TRBJ2-7
CASSLVPGIEQYF
TGTGCCAGCAGCTTAGTCCCGGGGATCGAGCAGTACTTC
>TRBV12-3/TRBV12-4|many|TRBD1|TRBJ1-1
CASSFTGVAEAFF
TGTGCCAGCAGTTTCACAGGGGTGGCTGAAGCTTTCTTT
>TRBV12-5|NA|NA|TRBJ1-1
CASGLGDTEAFF
TGTGCTAGTGGTTTGGGGGACACTGAAGCTTTCTTT
>TRBV7-9|many|NA|TRBJ2-3
CQSSPIAGASTDTQYF
TGTCAATCATCCCCAATAGCTGGAGCTAGCACAGATACGCAGTATTTT
>TRBV4-2|many|TRBD2|TRBJ2-1
CASSQVGTSGYNEQFF
TGTGCCAGCAGCCAAGTAGGAACTAGCGGATACAATGAGCAGTTCTTC
>TRBV7-9|many|NA|TRBJ2-1
CASSLGGRRYYNEQFF
TGTGCCAGCAGCTTAGGAGGCAGGAGATACTACAATGAGCAGTTCTTC
>TRBV4-1|once|NA|TRBJ2-4
CVSSQTRARENIQYF
TGCGTCAGCAGCCAAACCCGGGCGAGAGAAAACATTCAGTACTTC
>TRBV20-1|many|TRBD2|TRBJ2-7
CSARGTSGRLALYEQYF
TGCAGTGCTAGAGGGACTAGCGGGAGGCTCGCCCTCTACGAGCAGTACTTC
>TRBV19|few|TRBD1|TRBJ1-2
CASSIHLRGGSNYGYTF
TGTGCCAGTAGTATCCACCTCAGGGGGGGGTCCAACTATGGCTACACCTTC
>TRBV6-1|many|TRBD2|TRBJ2-1
CASKRGDSYNEQFF
TGTGCCAGTAAGCGGGGCGACAGCTACAATGAGCAGTTCTTC
>TRBV7-2|many|NA|TRBJ2-1
CASSFTRLNEQFF
TGTGCCAGCAGCTTCACTCGGCTCAATGAGCAGTTCTTC
>TRBV25-1|NA|TRBD2|TRBJ2-3
CASSESGTSGTSDTQYF
TGTGCCAGCAGTGAGTCCGGGACTAGCGGGACATCAGATACGCAGTATTTT
>TRBV5-6|NA|TRBD2|TRBJ2-1
CASSFASGSHNEQFF
TGTGCCAGCAGCTTCGCTAGCGGGAGTCACAATGAGCAGTTCTTC
>TRBV19|many|NA|TRBJ2-3
CASSPHTDTQYF
TGTGCCAGTAGTCCACACACAGATACGCAGTATTTT
>TRBV19|few|NA|TRBJ2-7
CASRDTTGAYEQYF
TGTGCCAGTAGAGATACAACAGGTGCCTACGAGCAGTACTTC
>TRBV4-2|NA|TRBD2|TRBJ2-5
CASSQALLAELYQETQYF
TGTGCCAGCAGCCAAGCATTACTAGCGGAACTGTACCAAGAGACCCAGTACTTC
>TRBV28|many|NA|TRBJ1-1
CASSLVSTGLNTEAFF
TGTGCCAGCAGTCTCGTTTCGACAGGCCTGAACACTGAAGCTTTCTTT
>TRBV28|many|NA|TRBJ1-1
CASTIGGYTEAFF
TGTGCCAGCACCATTGGGGGGTACACTGAAGCTTTCTTT
>TRBV15|many|TRBD2|TRBJ2-2
CATSRVLAGVAGELFF
TGTGCCACCAGCAGAGTACTAGCGGGAGTGGCCGGGGAGCTGTTTTTT
>TRBV20-1|many|NA|TRBJ2-7
CSATGDSAYEQYF
TGCAGTGCAACCGGCGACAGTGCCTACGAGCAGTACTTC
>TRBV30|NA|NA|TRBJ1-4
CAWSVTNEKLFF
TGTGCCTGGAGTGTGACTAATGAAAAACTGTTTTTT
>TRBV27|many|TRBD2|TRBJ2-7
CATSGSGRWGEQYF
TGTGCCACCTCGGGTAGCGGGAGGTGGGGCGAGCAGTACTTC
>TRBV19|NA|TRBD2|TRBJ2-7
CASRIQGSSGGYEEYF
TGTGCCAGTAGGATACAAGGGTCTAGCGGAGGTTACGAGGAGTACTTC
>TRBV3-1|NA|NA|TRBJ1-1
CASRQVQELNTEASF
TGTGCCAGCAGACAAGTTCAGGAGCTGAACACTGAAGCTTCCTTT
>TRBV19|many|NA|TRBJ1-4
CASRGELNEKLFF
TGTGCCAGCCGAGGGGAACTTAATGAAAAACTGTTTTTT
>TRBV20-1|NA|NA|TRBJ2-7
CSAISVREYYEQYF
TGCAGTGCTATATCAGTCCGGGAATACTACGAGCAGTACTTC
>TRBV27|NA|NA|TRBJ1-1
CASSETGGGEAFF
TGTGCCAGCAGCGAGACGGGGGGGGGTGAAGCTTTCTTT
>TRBV5-1|few|TRBD2|TRBJ2-1
CASSLALAGVNEQFF
TGCGCCAGCAGCTTGGCGCTAGCGGGAGTTAATGAGCAGTTCTTC
>TRBV10-3|few|NA|TRBJ2-7
CAISGTAGTSTYEQYF
TGTGCCATCAGTGGGACTGCCGGGACATCTACCTACGAGCAGTACTTC
>TRBV3-1|NA|TRBD2|TRBJ2-1
CATLPGLARSYNEQFF
TGTGCCACTTTACCGGGACTAGCCCGCTCCTACAATGAGCAGTTCTTC
>TRBV7-2|many|TRBD1|TRBJ2-1
CASTDRAYNEQFF
TGTGCCAGCACGGACAGGGCGTACAATGAGCAGTTCTTC
>TRBV20-1|NA|TRBD1|TRBJ1-2
CSDPDRAYGYTF
TGCAGTGATCCTGACAGGGCCTATGGTTACACCTTC
>TRBV27|once|TRBD2|TRBJ2-7
CASGFGTRYEKYF
TGTGCCAGCGGTTTCGGGACTAGATACGAGAAGTACTTC
>TRBV19|few|TRBD1|TRBJ1-5
CASSPTTGFQPQHF
TGTGCCAGTAGTCCCACGACAGGGTTTCAGCCCCAGCATTTT
>TRBV7-9|many|NA|TRBJ1-2
CASSVTGRYGYTF
TGTGCCAGCAGCGTAACAGGGAGGTATGGCTACACCTTC
>TRBV6-1|many|NA|TRBJ2-7
CASSPGSGRSYEQYF
TGTGCCAGCAGTCCCGGGTCAGGGAGGAGTTACGAGCAGTACTTC